This T cell receptor (beta chain) was found in a study of response to subunit inactivated influenza vaccine. Points from the study as a whole: Authors proposed each seasonal influenza vaccination draws in few new T cells.

A single record per CDR3 protein comes from TCRdb applying MiXCR to the RT-PCR reads. The table has about 570,000 distinct CDR3 sequences, about 11% seen once. J was trimmed by 4 bases and V by 2 bases; bases with no gene match: 7. Germline loops: CDR1 SGHAT, CDR2 FQDESV (reference sequence). This CDR3 contains 16 residues. In regard to this clonotype: Its antigen is not identified.

The same specimen was also included in a second study, on T cells expressing NK-cell markers. That paper adds: Scientists made TCR beta cDNA using 5'RACE template switching with UMIs. Sorted CD3+CD56-NKG2C+, CD3+CD56+NKG2C- and CD3+CD56+NKG2C+ T cells were the source of the TCR beta repertoires. Seven of the eight sequenced donors were HCMV-seropositive; one was seronegative. Evidence did not settle whether expanded NKG2C+ T cell clones targeted HCMV.

This specimen consisted of PBMCs from blood, obtained on the day of vaccination. The gene calls are TRBV11-1 and TRBJ2-1; 8 bases are a match to TRBD2. The receptor was derived from a man aged 50 or older who received an inactivated influenza vaccine. Here the CDR3 reads CASSLMAAGGYNEQFF. DNA of the CDR3: TGTGCCAGCAGCTTAATGGCGGCGGGGGGTTACAATGAGCAGTTCTTC. The full variable domain, in which reference TRBV11-1 and TRBJ2-1 provide the parts outside the CDR3, is EAEVAQSPRYKITEKSQAVAFWCDPISGHATLYWYRQILGQGPELLVQFQDESVVDDSQLPKDRFSAERLKGVDSTLKIQPAELGDSAMYLCASSLMAAGGYNEQFFGPGTRLTVL.